These 8 T cell receptor beta chains were sequenced from one sample in a study of T cell responses to AZD1222 COVID-19 vaccine. Clones were read by immunoSEQ multiplex PCR, and TCRdb kept only the in-frame ones, dropping some. The sample has about 150,000 clones; under 95% are singletons. Sample: peripheral blood, taken 28 days after the second AZD1222 dose. These receptors came from an adult who received the AZD1222 COVID-19 vaccine.

This sequence joins TRBV29-1 and TRBJ2-7, with a tentative D call TRBD1 (6 bases). The CDR3 consists of 13 residues. V was clipped by 2 bases and J by 3 bases, with 11 bases between them. Germline V lookup: CDR1 SQVTM, CDR2 ANQGSEA. The chain's CDR3 is CSVEFVRGYEQYF. CDR3 coding DNA: TGCAGCGTTGAATTTGTCAGGGGCTACGAGCAGTACTTC.

The chain combines TRBV4-1 with TRBJ1-5, with a tentative D call TRBD1 (5 bases). This CDR3 is built from 16 residues. V was cut by 1 base and J by 7 bases, with 17 bases left in between. Per the germline V gene, CDR1 is MGHRA and CDR2 is YSYEKL. The CDR3 loop is CASSQVTGPRRQPQHF. CDR3 sequence (DNA): TGCGCCAGCAGCCAAGTAACGGGACCCCGCAGGCAGCCCCAGCATTTT.

The chain couples TRBV7-2 to TRBJ2-7; D ambiguous. The CDR3 is 13 residues long. Germline V gene sequence: CDR1 SGHTA, CDR2 FQGNSA. V was pared by 4 bases and J by 5 bases, with 12 bases between. In DNA form, the CDR3 reads TGTGCCAGCAGCTCGAGAGGTGTGCACGAGCAGTACTTC. It encodes CASSSRGVHEQYF.

The chain links TRBV30 to TRBJ1-2; D is possibly TRBD1 (6 bases). Germline CDR1 reads GTSNPN; CDR2 reads SVGIG (reference sequence). The CDR3 is 13 residues long. The CDR3 sequence: CASRRGGGYGYTF. The CDR3, as DNA: TGTGCTTCGCGCAGGGGAGGAGGCTATGGCTACACCTTC.

The V gene is TRBV7-6, the J gene TRBJ2-7; TRBD2 is a possible D gene (5 bases). Trimming shortened V by 5 bases and J by 0 bases, and 17 bases separated the two germline ends. Germline CDR1 is SGHVS and CDR2 is FNYEAQ. This CDR3 contains 16 residues. As DNA, the CDR3 is TGTGCCAGCAGCCGATTTTCTGAGGGAAGCTCCTACGAGCAGTACTTC. As protein: CASSRFSEGSSYEQYF.

The chain combines TRBV28 with TRBJ1-6; possible D gene TRBD1, 5 bases. CDR1 MDHEN and CDR2 SYDVKM come from the germline V gene. The CDR3 length is 13 residues. The ends were cut back, 2 bases at V and 8 bases at J, with 7 bases in the middle. CDR3 amino acids: CASSLGGHSPLHF. The CDR3 region has the DNA TGTGCCAGCAGTTTAGGGGGACATTCACCCCTCCACTTT.

The rearrangement uses TRBV10-3 and TRBJ2-7; perhaps D is TRBD1 or TRBD2 (5 bases each). Germline-derived CDR1 and CDR2 are ENHRY and SYGVKD. This CDR3 is built from 15 residues. Trimming took off 2 bases at V and 0 bases at J, with 11 bases between the two ends. The CDR3, as DNA: TGTGCCATCAGTGAGGACCGGGGCCGCTCCTACGAGCAGTACTTC. Translating gives CAISEDRGRSYEQYF.

The genes are TRBV9 and TRBJ2-2; D gene ambiguous. This CDR3 comprises 16 residues. V gave up 3 bases and J gave up 5 bases, with 17 bases separating them. Per the germline V gene, CDR1 is SGDLS and CDR2 is YYNGEE. CDR3 in amino acids: CASSAHTRVGTGELFF. In DNA form, the CDR3 reads TGTGCCAGCAGCGCCCATACCCGGGTTGGAACCGGGGAGCTGTTTTTT.